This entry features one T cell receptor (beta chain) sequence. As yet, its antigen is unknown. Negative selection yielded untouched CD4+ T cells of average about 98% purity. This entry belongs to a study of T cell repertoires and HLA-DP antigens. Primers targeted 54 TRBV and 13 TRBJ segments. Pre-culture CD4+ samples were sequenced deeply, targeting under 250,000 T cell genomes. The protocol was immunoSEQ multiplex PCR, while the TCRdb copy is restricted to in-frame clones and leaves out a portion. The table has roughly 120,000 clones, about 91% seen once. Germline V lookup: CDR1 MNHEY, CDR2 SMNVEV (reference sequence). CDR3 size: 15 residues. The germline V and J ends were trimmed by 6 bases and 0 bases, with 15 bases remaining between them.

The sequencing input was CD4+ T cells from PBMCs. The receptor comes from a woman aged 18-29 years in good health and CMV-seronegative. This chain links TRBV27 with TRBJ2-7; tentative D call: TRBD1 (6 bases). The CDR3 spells CASRLQGRSSYEQYF. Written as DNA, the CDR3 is TGTGCCAGCAGACTACAGGGACGAAGCTCCTACGAGCAGTACTTC.